These T cell receptor beta chains were read from a single sample in a study of T cells in localized non-small cell lung cancer. TCRdb's table, derived via immunoSEQ multiplex PCR, lists solely in-frame clones and lacks some. The sample contains roughly 1,300 clones, 24% of which appear only once. This specimen was lung tumor tissue, taken before any cancer treatment. These receptors were taken from a male donor older than 55 with stage I lung adenocarcinoma. CDR3s include the opening cysteine and the closing phenylalanine or tryptophan. The order of the fields is J gene, D gene, CDR3 length, clone size, V gene, CDR3 DNA, CDR3 protein. A D gene is named only where the DNA matches it firmly. Clone size, where shown, is once, few, many, or a class for clones that have expanded.

j_gene: TRBJ1-1
d_gene: TRBD1
len: 14
abundance: few
v_gene: TRBV19
CDR3nt: TGTGCCGCTAACCGCGGACAGGGGAACACTGAAGCTTTCTTT
CDR3aa: CAANRGQGNTEAFF

j_gene: TRBJ1-3
d_gene: NA
len: 11
abundance: NA
v_gene: TRBV6-7
CDR3nt: TGTGCCAGCAGATACGGAAACACCATATATTTT
CDR3aa: CASRYGNTIYF

j_gene: TRBJ1-5
d_gene: NA
len: 13
abundance: few
v_gene: TRBV18
CDR3nt: TGTGCCAGCTCACCTGAGGGCAATCAGCCCCAGCATTTT
CDR3aa: CASSPEGNQPQHF

j_gene: TRBJ1-4
d_gene: NA
len: 11
abundance: few
v_gene: TRBV30
CDR3nt: TGTGCCTGGACAGGGAGGAGAAAACTGTTTTTT
CDR3aa: CAWTGRRKLFF

j_gene: TRBJ2-1
d_gene: TRBD2
len: 16
abundance: medium-sized
v_gene: TRBV11-3
CDR3nt: TGTGCCAGCAGCTCTAGCGGGGGGGCGTCCTACAATGAGCAGTTCTTC
CDR3aa: CASSSSGGASYNEQFF

j_gene: TRBJ1-2
d_gene: NA
len: 14
abundance: few
v_gene: TRBV6-8
CDR3nt: TGTGCCAGCAGTTACGTCACAGGGAACTATGGCTACACCTTC
CDR3aa: CASSYVTGNYGYTF

j_gene: TRBJ1-2
d_gene: NA
len: 14
abundance: NA
v_gene: TRBV6-8
CDR3nt: TGTGCCAGCGAGTTGGGCTCCCGCGGAGGAGGCTACACCTTC
CDR3aa: CASELGSRGGGYTF

j_gene: TRBJ1-2
d_gene: TRBD1
len: 12
abundance: medium-sized
v_gene: TRBV9
CDR3nt: TGTGCCAGCATCACAGGGGACTATGGCTACACCTTC
CDR3aa: CASITGDYGYTF

j_gene: TRBJ1-1
d_gene: TRBD1
len: 14
abundance: medium-sized
v_gene: TRBV11-3
CDR3nt: TGTGCCAGCAGCGCAGGGGGGGGCGCAACTGAAGCTTTCTTT
CDR3aa: CASSAGGGATEAFF

j_gene: TRBJ2-3
d_gene: TRBD1
len: 14
abundance: few
v_gene: TRBV29-1
CDR3nt: TGCAGCGTGACAGGGGTAGGAAGCACAGATACGCAGTATTTT
CDR3aa: CSVTGVGSTDTQYF

j_gene: TRBJ2-1
d_gene: NA
len: 13
abundance: few
v_gene: TRBV6-8
CDR3nt: TGTGCCAGCAGTTCTAATACCGACAGATGGACGTTCTTC
CDR3aa: CASSSNTDRWTFF

j_gene: TRBJ2-7
d_gene: TRBD2
len: 14
abundance: NA
v_gene: TRBV6-8
CDR3nt: TGTGCCAGCAACCCACTAGCGGCCTCCTACGAGCAGTACTTC
CDR3aa: CASNPLAASYEQYF

j_gene: TRBJ2-2
d_gene: NA
len: 14
abundance: NA
v_gene: TRBV28
CDR3nt: TGTGCCAGCAAGGAGGGGTCCCGCACCGGGGAGCTGTTTTTT
CDR3aa: CASKEGSRTGELFF

j_gene: TRBJ2-1
d_gene: NA
len: 15
abundance: medium-sized
v_gene: TRBV11-3
CDR3nt: TGTGCCAGCAGCTTGGATGGGTCCTCCTACAATGAGCAGTTCTTC
CDR3aa: CASSLDGSSYNEQFF

j_gene: TRBJ1-1
d_gene: NA
len: 15
abundance: NA
v_gene: TRBV9
CDR3nt: TGTGCCAGCAGCGTTTCGGACGGAACGAACACTGAAGCTTTCTTT
CDR3aa: CASSVSDGTNTEAFF

j_gene: TRBJ2-7
d_gene: NA
len: 15
abundance: NA
v_gene: TRBV15
CDR3nt: TGTGCCACCAGCAGAGATTTGGTGGCCGGCGGAGGGCAGTACTTC
CDR3aa: CATSRDLVAGGGQYF

j_gene: TRBJ2-2
d_gene: NA
len: 14
abundance: few
v_gene: TRBV11-3
CDR3nt: TGTGCCAGCAGCTTGGGCGCCCTCACCGGGGAGCTGTTTTTT
CDR3aa: CASSLGALTGELFF

j_gene: TRBJ2-6
d_gene: NA
len: 15
abundance: large
v_gene: TRBV19
CDR3nt: TGTGCCAGTAGTATTATTCCCTCTGGGGCCAACGTCCTGACTTTC
CDR3aa: CASSIIPSGANVLTF

j_gene: TRBJ2-7
d_gene: TRBD2
len: 12
abundance: NA
v_gene: TRBV19
CDR3nt: TGTGCCAGTTCGACTAGCGGGAGCGAGCAGTACTTC
CDR3aa: CASSTSGSEQYF

j_gene: TRBJ1-2
d_gene: NA
len: 13
abundance: NA
v_gene: TRBV18
CDR3nt: TGTGCCAGCTCACAGGACGGGAACTATGGCTACACCTTC
CDR3aa: CASSQDGNYGYTF

j_gene: TRBJ2-1
d_gene: TRBD2
len: 16
abundance: NA
v_gene: TRBV28
CDR3nt: TGTGCCAGCAGTTTAGGTCGCGGGAGGGCCTACTATGAGCAGTTCTTC
CDR3aa: CASSLGRGRAYYEQFF

j_gene: TRBJ1-5
d_gene: NA
len: 13
abundance: few
v_gene: TRBV6-8
CDR3nt: TGTGCCAGCGGCCGAGACGCCAATCAGCCCCAGCATTTT
CDR3aa: CASGRDANQPQHF

j_gene: TRBJ1-1
d_gene: TRBD1
len: 17
abundance: few
v_gene: TRBV11-3
CDR3nt: TGTGCCAGCAGCTTCACGGGGCGGACAGGGGGCAACACTGAAGCTTTCTTT
CDR3aa: CASSFTGRTGGNTEAFF

j_gene: TRBJ2-3
d_gene: NA
len: 13
abundance: once
v_gene: TRBV18
CDR3nt: TGTGCCAGCTCGGGGACTCCCACAGATACGCAGTATTTT
CDR3aa: CASSGTPTDTQYF

j_gene: TRBJ1-2
d_gene: NA
len: 12
abundance: NA
v_gene: TRBV19
CDR3nt: TGTGCCAGTAGAAACAGCCTCTATGGCTACACCTTC
CDR3aa: CASRNSLYGYTF

j_gene: TRBJ1-3
d_gene: NA
len: 16
abundance: NA
v_gene: TRBV4-1
CDR3nt: TGCGCCAGCAGCCTCAGCGAAATAAACTCTGGAAACACCATATATTTT
CDR3aa: CASSLSEINSGNTIYF

j_gene: TRBJ2-3
d_gene: NA
len: 14
abundance: medium-sized
v_gene: TRBV11-3
CDR3nt: TGTGCCAGCAGCTTAAAGCCCCTGACCAATACGCAGTATTTT
CDR3aa: CASSLKPLTNTQYF

j_gene: TRBJ2-1
d_gene: TRBD2
len: 13
abundance: NA
v_gene: TRBV29-1
CDR3nt: TGCAGCGCCGGGACTAGCGCTTACAATGAGCAGTTCTTC
CDR3aa: CSAGTSAYNEQFF

j_gene: TRBJ2-2
d_gene: TRBD1
len: 15
abundance: few
v_gene: TRBV30
CDR3nt: TGTGCCTGGAGTCAGGACAGGAAGGGCACCGGGGAGCTGTTTTTT
CDR3aa: CAWSQDRKGTGELFF

j_gene: TRBJ2-5
d_gene: NA
len: 15
abundance: NA
v_gene: TRBV9
CDR3nt: TGTGCCAGCAGTCAACAGGGCGGGCGGCAAGAGACCCAGTACTTC
CDR3aa: CASSQQGGRQETQYF

j_gene: TRBJ1-1
d_gene: NA
len: 15
abundance: large
v_gene: TRBV9
CDR3nt: TGTGCCAGCAGCGTAATTTGGGGAGCTGACACTGAAGCTTTCTTT
CDR3aa: CASSVIWGADTEAFF

j_gene: TRBJ1-1
d_gene: TRBD1
len: 16
abundance: few
v_gene: TRBV10-3
CDR3nt: TGTGCCATCAGTGAGTCAGGGGGACAGCTGAACACTGAAGCTTTCTTT
CDR3aa: CAISESGGQLNTEAFF

j_gene: TRBJ2-7
d_gene: NA
len: 12
abundance: NA
v_gene: TRBV10-2
CDR3nt: TGCGCCAGCAGTCGGGTGGAGGGCGAGCAGTACTTC
CDR3aa: CASSRVEGEQYF

j_gene: TRBJ1-3
d_gene: NA
len: 14
abundance: few
v_gene: TRBV6-8
CDR3nt: TGTGCCTCCCGGACGGGGTACACCGGAAACACCATATATTTT
CDR3aa: CASRTGYTGNTIYF

j_gene: TRBJ2-5
d_gene: TRBD1
len: 16
abundance: few
v_gene: TRBV11-3
CDR3nt: TGTGCCAGCAGCTTAAGGGGCCAGGGGGTCGGGGAGACCCAGTACTTC
CDR3aa: CASSLRGQGVGETQYF

j_gene: TRBJ1-4
d_gene: NA
len: 15
abundance: few
v_gene: TRBV8-2
CDR3nt: TGTGCCAGCAGTTTACAAACAGGGGGGGGTGAAAAACTGTTTTTT
CDR3aa: CASSLQTGGGEKLFF

j_gene: TRBJ2-2
d_gene: NA
len: 13
abundance: NA
v_gene: TRBV30
CDR3nt: TGTGCCTGGACGCGGGCGCGGACCGGGGAGCTGTTTTTT
CDR3aa: CAWTRARTGELFF

j_gene: TRBJ2-6
d_gene: NA
len: 16
abundance: NA
v_gene: TRBV19
CDR3nt: TGTGCCAGTAGTATATCGGGACCCTCTGGGGCCAACGTCCTGACTTTC
CDR3aa: CASSISGPSGANVLTF

j_gene: TRBJ1-2
d_gene: TRBD1
len: 13
abundance: NA
v_gene: TRBV12-5
CDR3nt: TGTGCTAGTGGCTCCGGGACAGGGGACGGCTACACCTTC
CDR3aa: CASGSGTGDGYTF

j_gene: TRBJ2-4
d_gene: NA
len: 16
abundance: few
v_gene: TRBV11-3
CDR3nt: TGTGCCAGCAGCTTAGGGAAAGGCTTAGCCAAAAACATTCAGTACTTC
CDR3aa: CASSLGKGLAKNIQYF

j_gene: TRBJ2-1
d_gene: TRBD2
len: 15
abundance: few
v_gene: TRBV11-3
CDR3nt: TGTGCCAGCAGCTCTTCTAGCGGGAGGGCCGGGGAGCAGTTCTTC
CDR3aa: CASSSSSGRAGEQFF

j_gene: TRBJ2-1
d_gene: NA
len: 14
abundance: NA
v_gene: TRBV6-8
CDR3nt: TGTGCCAGCGGAGGAGCTCCCGGGTCGGGTAGGCAGTTCTTC
CDR3aa: CASGGAPGSGRQFF

j_gene: TRBJ2-2
d_gene: NA
len: 15
abundance: NA
v_gene: TRBV29-1
CDR3nt: TGCAGCGTTGAAGTGAGGCCCGGGACGTTCGGGGAGCTGTTTTTT
CDR3aa: CSVEVRPGTFGELFF

j_gene: TRBJ1-2
d_gene: NA
len: 15
abundance: NA
v_gene: TRBV11-3
CDR3nt: TGTGCCAGCAGCCTTTCCTCCGGGACACACTATGGCTACACCTTC
CDR3aa: CASSLSSGTHYGYTF

j_gene: TRBJ2-7
d_gene: NA
len: 15
abundance: few
v_gene: TRBV6-8
CDR3nt: TGTGCCAGCAGTTACAAGACTCACGGCGGCTACGAGCAGTACTTC
CDR3aa: CASSYKTHGGYEQYF

j_gene: TRBJ1-5
d_gene: NA
len: 15
abundance: NA
v_gene: TRBV19
CDR3nt: TGTGCCAGTAGTTTCTCCCCGGGAGGTAATCAGCCCCAGCATTTT
CDR3aa: CASSFSPGGNQPQHF

j_gene: TRBJ2-7
d_gene: TRBD1
len: 17
abundance: few
v_gene: TRBV5-1
CDR3nt: TGCGCCAGCAGCTTGGAGGCTGTGGGGACAGGACCCTACGAGCAGTACTTC
CDR3aa: CASSLEAVGTGPYEQYF